The 16 T cell receptor beta chains in this list originate from one sample, sequenced in a study of Graves' ophthalmopathy and Graves' hyperthyroidism (dated by TCRdb to the late 2010s). Data came from an Illumina HiSeq 2000. For repertoire sequencing, TCR beta CDR3 regions were amplified from RNA transcripts. HTBI primers and the Qiagen OneStep RT-PCR kit were used in a first-round RT-PCR, which was followed by a second-round multiplex PCR, size selection and purification. In TCRdb, the public reads were trimmed at Q25 with fastp and aligned with MiXCR, with productive beta chains retained. Under each unique CDR3 protein, matching rows form one entry showing the most common genes and DNA. The sample table records hundreds of thousands of distinct CDR3 sequences; 15% of these occur just once. Of the sample, approximately 7% falls within the top ten clones. Material: peripheral blood. These receptors all stem from a woman aged 18-30 years with stable Graves' hyperthyroidism. Donor details come from another sample of the same person, matched by shared clones.

This clonotype was detected ten times or more. V usage is TRBV7-9 and J usage is TRBJ1-2; TRBD1 aligns across 7 bases. The CDR3 contains 12 residues. Germline CDR1 reads SEHNR; CDR2 reads FQNEAQ (reference sequence). The J segment lost 7 bases and the V segment lost 10 bases, leaving 9 bases of the junction unmatched. The CDR3 DNA reads as TGTGCCACTTCCCCCGACAGGGCTGGCTACACCTTC. It codes for CATSPDRAGYTF.

This clonotype was observed a few times. The chain joins TRBV4-1 to TRBJ1-2, with D unresolved. The V end lost 1 base, the J end lost 8 bases, and 5 bases lay between the germline ends. The CDR3 is 11 residues long. Germline-derived CDR1 and CDR2 are MGHRA and YSYEKL. CDR3: CASSQVGGYTF. CDR3 coding DNA: TGCGCCAGCAGCCAAGTTGGCGGCTACACCTTC.

This clonotype was recorded many times. CDR3 region: CASMAQRLAFF. The DNA for the CDR3 is TGTGCCAGCATGGCTCAGAGATTAGCTTTCTTT. The V gene is TRBV6-5, the J gene TRBJ1-1; D call uncertain. The CDR3 runs 11 residues. Trimming cost V 7 bases and J 10 bases, with 13 bases left between them. Germline-derived CDR1 and CDR2 are MNHEY and SVGAGI.

This clonotype showed up many times. The rearrangement joins TRBV20-1 to TRBJ1-2; TRBD1 matches 9 bases. From germline, CDR1 is DFQATT and CDR2 SNEGSKA (reference sequence). CDR3 length: 14 residues. Losses at the gene ends were 6 bases for V and 8 bases for J; bases not matched to a gene: 13. CDR3 loop: CSARGQGHLGGYTF. CDR3 in DNA: TGCAGTGCGCGGGGACAGGGCCACTTAGGGGGCTACACCTTC.

The table lists this clonotype with many counts. The chain couples TRBV20-1 to TRBJ2-7, with D uncertain. The CDR3 sequence is 13 residues long. Trimming pared 0 bases from V and 5 bases from J, leaving 11 bases between. The germline V gene encodes CDR1 DFQATT and CDR2 SNEGSKA (reference sequence). The CDR3 DNA reads as TGCAGTGCTAGAGATAGTACAAGCGACGAGCAGTACTTC. This codes for CSARDSTSDEQYF.

This clonotype was observed many times. This chain joins TRBV20-1 and TRBJ2-2, with 7 bases fitting TRBD1. The trim removed 3 bases at V and 2 bases at J, leaving 6 bases unmatched. The CDR3 consists of 15 residues. Germline CDR1 reads DFQATT; CDR2 reads SNEGSKA (reference sequence). CDR3 coding DNA: TGCAGTGCTAGGAGGACAGGCCGCAACACCGGGGAGCTGTTTTTT. This translates into CSARRTGRNTGELFF.

In this sample, this clonotype turned up many times. This chain connects TRBV6-1 to TRBJ2-7, with TRBD2 matching over 12 bases. The CDR3 has 16 residues. The V and J ends lost 4 bases and 2 bases, in that order; junction bases with no gene match: 6. CDR1 and CDR2 (germline): MNHNS, SASEGT. The CDR3 spells CASSATSGGPTYEQYF. The CDR3 DNA follows: TGTGCCAGCAGTGCGACTAGCGGGGGCCCTACCTACGAGCAGTACTTC.

This clonotype was counted many times. This chain connects TRBV7-2 to TRBJ2-7, with 10 bases identical to TRBD2. V lost 1 base to trimming and J lost 6 bases; unmatched junction nucleotides: 3. CDR1 is SGHTA and CDR2 is FQGNSA in the germline V gene. The CDR3 is made up of 14 amino acids. CDR3 residues: CASSLVAGGGEQYF. Here the CDR3 DNA reads TGTGCCAGCAGCTTAGTAGCGGGAGGAGGCGAGCAGTACTTC.

This clonotype has ten or more counts. The chain has TRBV6-5 and TRBJ1-6; 8 bases are a match to TRBD1. Losses at the gene ends were 0 bases for V and 9 bases for J; bases not matched to a gene: 10. Looked up from germline, CDR1 is MNHEY and CDR2 is SVGAGI. This CDR3 is built from 17 residues. The CDR3 loop reads CASSYSGIPGGLSPLHF. The CDR3 DNA sequence: TGTGCCAGCAGTTACTCTGGGATCCCAGGGGGCCTTTCACCCCTCCACTTT.

This clonotype showed up many times. This chain uses TRBV12-3 or TRBV12-4 with TRBJ2-6; the D gene is possibly TRBD1 (6 bases). The V end lost 6 bases, the J end lost 0 bases, and 18 bases lay between the germline ends. The length of the CDR3 is 18 residues. The CDR3 DNA sequence: TGTGCCAGCAGCTCCACCGGGACACCTCCCTCTGGGGCCAACGTCCTGACTTTC. It encodes CASSSTGTPPSGANVLTF.

This clonotype has ten or more counts. This chain joins TRBV2 and TRBJ2-7; D remains unclear. Germline values: CDR1 SNHLY, CDR2 FYNNEI. V was clipped by 4 bases and J by 2 bases, with 12 bases between them. The CDR3 totals 14 residues. The CDR3: CASSALEQPYEQYF. The CDR3 bases are TGTGCCAGCAGTGCCCTTGAACAGCCCTACGAGCAGTACTTC.

This clonotype was observed a single time. The CDR3 end shows no conserved phenylalanine or tryptophan, and so a read error is likely. This chain links TRBV6-1 with TRBJ1-2; unclear D gene. The CDR3 spans 17 residues. Germline lookup yields CDR1 MNHNS and CDR2 SASEGT. V lost 7 bases, J lost 1 base, and 22 bases lay in between. In DNA form, the CDR3 reads TGTGCCAGCACCCCCCAGCGGAGACCCCTTGTTAACTATGGCTACACCGTC. It yields the protein CASTPQRRPLVNYGYTV.

This clonotype was counted ten times or more. The genes are TRBV12-3 or TRBV12-4 and TRBJ1-1; 10 positions agree with TRBD1. Losses at the gene ends were 5 bases for V and 4 bases for J; bases not matched to a gene: 10. The CDR3 is 16 residues long. The CDR3 loop is CASSTTGTGAGTEAFF. In nucleotides, the CDR3 is TGTGCCAGCAGTACGACCGGGACAGGGGCTGGCACTGAAGCTTTCTTT.

Worth noting for this clonotype: A much larger clone is a single base away; this may be a read error. The J gene is TRBJ1-1, the V gene TRBV19; TRBD1 might be the D (5 bases). V lost 5 bases and J lost 10, with 20 bases in between. The CDR3 length is 14 residues. CDR1 is LNHDA and CDR2 is SQIVND in the germline V gene (reference sequence). The CDR3 reads CASSGGVEPRGAFF. CDR3 DNA sequence: TGTGCCAGTAGTGGCGGGGTGGAACCAAGGGGAGCTTTCTTT.

The rearrangement uses TRBV27 and TRBJ1-6, with D tentatively TRBD1 (6 bases). Germline-derived CDR1 and CDR2 are MNHEY and SMNVEV (reference sequence). V lost 7 bases and J 6 bases, leaving 10 bases between the germline ends. The CDR3 is 13 residues long. The CDR3 coding sequence is TGTGCCAGCACAGGACAGTTTAATTCACCCCTCCACTTT. Translating gives CASTGQFNSPLHF.

This clonotype turned up a few times. The chain couples TRBV6-1 to TRBJ2-1; 16 bases align to TRBD2. Germline loops: CDR1 MNHNS, CDR2 SASEGT. CDR3 size: 15 residues. The trim removed 6 bases at V and 8 bases at J, leaving 4 bases unmatched. DNA of the CDR3: TGTGCCAGCAGACCGGGACTAGCGGGGGGGTATGAGCAGTTCTTC. As protein: CASRPGLAGGYEQFF.